This T cell receptor (beta chain) is from a study of response to subunit inactivated influenza vaccine. Findings and caveats of the study: Few new T cells, the authors suggested, are recruited by each seasonal influenza vaccination.

The CDR3 runs 16 residues. The trim removed 6 bases at V and 2 bases at J, leaving 3 bases unmatched. The germline gives CDR1 KGHDR, CDR2 SFDVKD. TCRdb processed the RT-PCR reads anew with MiXCR; each CDR3 protein has one entry. The sample carries approximately 700,000 distinct CDR3 sequences, approximately 15% recorded once. This clonotype was found a few times. Its matching antigen is unknown. The material sequenced was PBMCs from blood, taken less than 15 days before vaccination. The receptor's source is a man aged 45-65 years who received an inactivated influenza vaccine. V usage is TRBV24-1 and J usage is TRBJ2-2, with 12 bases matching TRBD2. The CDR3 DNA reads TGTGCCACCAGTCAGACTAGCGGGGGCAACACCGGGGAGCTGTTTTTT. Protein sequence: CATSQTSGGNTGELFF.